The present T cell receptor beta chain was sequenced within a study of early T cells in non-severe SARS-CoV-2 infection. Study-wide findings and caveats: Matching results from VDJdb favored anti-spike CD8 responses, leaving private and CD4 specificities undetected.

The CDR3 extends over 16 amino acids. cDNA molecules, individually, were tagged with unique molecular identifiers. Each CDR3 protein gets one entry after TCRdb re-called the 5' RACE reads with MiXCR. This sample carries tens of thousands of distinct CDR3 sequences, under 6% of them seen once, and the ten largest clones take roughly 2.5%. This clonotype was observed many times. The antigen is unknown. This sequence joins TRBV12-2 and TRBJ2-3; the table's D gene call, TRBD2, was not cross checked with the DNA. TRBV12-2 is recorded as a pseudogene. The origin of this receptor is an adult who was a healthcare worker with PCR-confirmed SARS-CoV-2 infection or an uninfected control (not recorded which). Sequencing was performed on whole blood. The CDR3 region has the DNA TGTGCAAGTGATGGGAGGGTGGTGAGTTTCACAGATACGCAGTATTTT. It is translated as CASDGRVVSFTDTQYF.